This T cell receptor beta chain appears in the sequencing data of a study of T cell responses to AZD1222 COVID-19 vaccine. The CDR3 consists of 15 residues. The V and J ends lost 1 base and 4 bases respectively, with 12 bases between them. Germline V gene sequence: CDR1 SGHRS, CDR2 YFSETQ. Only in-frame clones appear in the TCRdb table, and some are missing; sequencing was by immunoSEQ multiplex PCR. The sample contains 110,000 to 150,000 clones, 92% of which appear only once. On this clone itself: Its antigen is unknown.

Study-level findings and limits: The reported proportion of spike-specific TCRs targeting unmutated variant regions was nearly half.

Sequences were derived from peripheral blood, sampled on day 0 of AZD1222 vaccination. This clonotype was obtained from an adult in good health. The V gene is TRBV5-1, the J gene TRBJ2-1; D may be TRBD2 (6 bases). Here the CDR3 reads CASSLWAGRYNEQFF. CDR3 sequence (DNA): TGCGCCAGCAGCTTGTGGGCGGGAAGGTACAATGAGCAGTTCTTC. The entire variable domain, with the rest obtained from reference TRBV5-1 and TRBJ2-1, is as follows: KAGVTQTPRYLIKTRGQQVTLSCSPISGHRSVSWYQQTPGQGLQFLFEYFSETQRNKGNFPGRFSGRQFSNSRSEMNVSTLELGDSALYLCASSLWAGRYNEQFFGPGTRLTVL.